The 30 T cell receptor beta chains presented below share a single source sample, sequenced in a study of a mutant IDH1 vaccine in newly diagnosed glioma. Some clones are missing from TCRdb's copy, which holds only in-frame ones; the method was immunoSEQ multiplex PCR. The table has some 58,000 clones, roughly 76% seen once; the top ten hold approximately 5%. As to time point: week 35, safety follow-up. Doses consisted of 300 ug of mutant IDH1 20-mer peptide each, paired with topical imiquimod. No cognate antigen is known for these TCRs. The sample was PBMCs, taken from a glioma patient whose treatment included an IDH1 peptide vaccine. The source is a middle-aged man with glioma.

The CDR3 here is CASSGQPGLALTDTQYF. The CDR3 coding sequence is TGTGCCAGTAGTGGACAACCGGGACTGGCACTGACAGATACGCAGTATTTT. The V and J genes are TRBV19 and TRBJ2-3; a possible D gene is TRBD2 (6 bases). Germline CDR1 and CDR2: LNHDA and SQIVND (reference sequence). This CDR3 comprises 17 residues. V lost 5 bases, J lost 3 bases, and 21 bases lay in between.

This clone was detected only once. V and J are TRBV19 and TRBJ1-1, with D tentatively TRBD1 (6 bases). This CDR3 has 17 residues. The ends were cut back, 7 bases at V and 2 bases at J, with 23 bases in the middle. Germline values: CDR1 LNHDA, CDR2 SQIVND (reference sequence). CDR3: CASTLPVGGGSNTEAFF. CDR3 nucleotides: TGTGCCAGTACCCTACCCGTGGGTGGGGGCTCCAACACTGAAGCTTTCTTT. Drawing the rest from reference TRBV19 and TRBJ1-1, the complete variable domain is DGGITQSPKYLFRKEGQNVTLSCEQNLNHDAMYWYRQDPGQGLRLIYYSQIVNDFQKGDIAEGYSVSREKKESFPLTVTSAQKNPTAFYLCASTLPVGGGSNTEAFFGQGTRLTVV.

The chain uses TRBV4-2 and TRBJ2-1; 10 bases map to TRBD1. Losses at the gene ends were 1 base for V and 4 bases for J; bases not matched to a gene: 1. The CDR3 length is 15 residues. Germline lookup yields CDR1 LGHNA and CDR2 YNFKEQ. CDR3 bases: TGTGCCAGCAGCCAAGCGGGACAGGGGTACAATGAGCAGTTCTTC. This codes for CASSQAGQGYNEQFF.

This rearrangement joins TRBV11-2 to TRBJ1-1, with D possibly matching TRBD1 (6 bases). The CDR3 runs to 13 residues. Trimming cost V 7 bases and J 4 bases, with 13 bases left between them. Germline CDR1 reads SGHAT; CDR2 reads FQNNGV. The CDR3 spells CASNRVGGTEAFF. Written as DNA, the CDR3 is TGTGCCAGCAACCGTGTAGGGGGCACTGAAGCTTTCTTT.

The chain couples TRBV11-2 to TRBJ2-3; D not resolved. Germline V gene sequence: CDR1 SGHAT, CDR2 FQNNGV. The CDR3 extends over 15 amino acids. Trimming stripped 2 bases from V and 1 base from J, with 10 bases between. The CDR3 protein is CASSLSRVGTDTQYF. The CDR3 DNA is TGTGCCAGCAGCTTATCGCGAGTTGGCACAGATACGCAGTATTTT.

This clone showed up just once. The chain links TRBV4-3 to TRBJ2-5; TRBD1 is a possible D gene (6 bases). The J call is doubtful: the DNA matches TRBJ2-7 better. CDR1 is LGHNA and CDR2 is YSLEER in the germline V gene. The CDR3 has 16 amino acids. CDR3 coding DNA: TGCGCCAGCAGCCAAGATACAGGGTCATTATCCTACGAGCAGTACTTC. Translation: CASSQDTGSLSYEQYF.

This chain links TRBV10-3 with TRBJ2-7, with 9 bases fitting TRBD1. This CDR3 is built from 12 residues. V was clipped by 10 bases and J by 5 bases; unmatched bases: 6. Per germline, CDR1 ENHRY and CDR2 SYGVKD. The CDR3 loop is CATGQGIDEQYF. The DNA for the CDR3 is TGTGCCACGGGACAGGGAATCGACGAGCAGTACTTC.

The rearrangement uses TRBV5-4 and TRBJ2-2, with no clear D. CDR1 and CDR2 (germline): SGHNT, YYREEE (reference sequence). The length of the CDR3 is 12 residues. V was pared by 0 bases and J by 8 bases, with 5 bases between. This chain's CDR3 is CASSLDRGELFF. The CDR3 region has the DNA TGTGCCAGCAGCTTGGATCGGGGGGAGCTGTTTTTT.

The chain has TRBV28 and TRBJ1-2; D is perhaps TRBD1 (5 bases). Trimming took 2 bases from V and 4 from J, leaving 17 bases between them. CDR1 is MDHEN, CDR2 SYDVKM, per germline. The CDR3 has 16 residues. The CDR3 DNA is TGTGCCAGCAGTTTACCCTCCGGCAGGGCATTCTATGGCTACACCTTC. Translated: CASSLPSGRAFYGYTF.

V usage is TRBV23-1 and J usage is TRBJ2-1; 12 positions agree with TRBD2. TRBV23-1 falls under the ORF class, with uncertain function. Trimming cost V 3 bases and J 9 bases; bases outside gene matches: 21. The length of the CDR3 is 20 residues. The CDR3 here is CASSHTAGTSGSLGGCEQFF. The CDR3 DNA reads TGCGCCAGCAGTCACACCGCCGGGACTAGCGGGTCCTTAGGGGGTTGTGAGCAGTTCTTC.

The chain employs TRBV5-4 and TRBJ2-3, with 10 positions matching TRBD2. In germline, CDR1 is SGHNT, CDR2 YYREEE (reference sequence). The CDR3 covers 15 residues. Trimming took 4 bases from V and 2 from J; bases not matched to a gene: 4. The CDR3 region is CASSLAGVSTDTQYF. The CDR3 DNA is TGTGCCAGCAGCCTAGCGGGGGTCTCCACAGATACGCAGTATTTT.

The chain uses TRBV6-6 and TRBJ1-5, with D possibly being TRBD1 (5 bases). The germline V gene has CDR1 MNHNY and CDR2 SVGAGI (reference sequence). The CDR3 is 16 residues long. Trimming took off 6 bases at V and 3 bases at J, with 18 bases between the two ends. The CDR3 protein is CASRNFATGHNQPQHF. As DNA, the CDR3 is TGTGCCAGCAGAAACTTCGCTACAGGACACAATCAGCCCCAGCATTTT.

The chain recombines TRBV19 with TRBJ1-2; D not certain. CDR1 and CDR2 (germline): LNHDA, SQIVND (reference sequence). Trimming took 4 bases from V and 7 from J, leaving 16 bases between them. This CDR3 region has 14 residues. CDR3 sequence (DNA): TGTGCCAGTAGTAACCGGGCGCATGGAGGTGGCTACACCTTC. Protein sequence: CASSNRAHGGGYTF. Drawing the rest from reference TRBV19 and TRBJ1-2, the complete variable domain is DGGITQSPKYLFRKEGQNVTLSCEQNLNHDAMYWYRQDPGQGLRLIYYSQIVNDFQKGDIAEGYSVSREKKESFPLTVTSAQKNPTAFYLCASSNRAHGGGYTFGSGTRLTVV.

The chain carries TRBV19 and TRBJ2-2, with D possibly TRBD1 on 6 matching bases. The CDR3 is 14 amino acids. CDR1 is LNHDA, CDR2 SQIVND, per germline (reference sequence). Trimming took off 7 bases at V and 7 bases at J, with 16 bases between the two ends. CDR3: CASIRDTLGGELFF. CDR3 DNA sequence: TGTGCCAGTATTCGGGACACCCTGGGCGGGGAGCTGTTTTTT. Complete variable domain (other parts from reference TRBV19 and TRBJ2-2): DGGITQSPKYLFRKEGQNVTLSCEQNLNHDAMYWYRQDPGQGLRLIYYSQIVNDFQKGDIAEGYSVSREKKESFPLTVTSAQKNPTAFYLCASIRDTLGGELFFGEGSRLTVL.

The chain is built from TRBV5-6 and TRBJ2-1; TRBD2 agrees at 9 bases. Germline CDR1 and CDR2: SGHDT and YYEEEE. Unmatched junction bases numbered 7, after V lost 5 bases and J lost 4 bases. This CDR3 contains 15 residues. The CDR3 nucleotides are TGTGCCAGCAGGTTAGCGGGAGACCCTTACAATGAGCAGTTCTTC. Its translation: CASRLAGDPYNEQFF.

V usage is TRBV5-6 and J usage is TRBJ1-2, with TRBD1 identical over 7 bases. This CDR3 is built from 15 residues. Trimming at V came to 1 base and at J to 4 bases, leaving 7 bases not matched to a gene. Germline CDR1 and CDR2: SGHDT and YYEEEE. The CDR3 loop reads CASSLSTGQTYGYTF. DNA of the CDR3: TGTGCCAGCAGCTTGTCAACGGGACAGACCTATGGCTACACCTTC.

The rearrangement joins TRBV9 to TRBJ2-1; 7 bases fit TRBD2. The germline CDR1 and CDR2 sequences are SGDLS and YYNGEE. Germline trimming cut 5 bases from V and 8 bases from J; bases unmatched to any gene: 13. This CDR3 has 15 residues. Here the CDR3 DNA reads TGTGCCAGCAGGACCGGCGCCCGGGGGAGGGATGAGCAGTTCTTC. Translation: CASRTGARGRDEQFF.

This clone was recorded once. This chain connects TRBV6-5 to TRBJ2-1, with D perhaps TRBD1 or TRBD2 (6 bases each). Germline CDR1 and CDR2: MNHEY and SVGAGI. Trimming took 7 bases from V and 6 from J, leaving 16 bases between them. CDR3 length: 14 amino acids. The CDR3 DNA is TGTGCCAGCACGGACCAGGGGAGGCCCAATGAGCAGTTCTTC. Protein: CASTDQGRPNEQFF.

J is TRBJ2-7 and V is TRBV28, with 7 bases aligning to TRBD1. The J segment lost 0 bases and the V segment lost 5 bases, leaving 10 bases of the junction unmatched. Germline lookup yields CDR1 MDHEN and CDR2 SYDVKM. The CDR3 contains 16 residues. The CDR3 loop reads CASSGATGAGSYEQYF. The DNA of the CDR3 is TGTGCCAGCAGTGGCGCTACAGGGGCCGGCTCCTACGAGCAGTACTTC.

The V call is TRBV5-4, the J call TRBJ2-1; D is ambiguous. V was pared by 4 bases and J by 0 bases, with 8 bases between. CDR3 length: 14 residues. Germline V CDR1 and CDR2: SGHNT, YYREEE (reference sequence). CDR3 loop: CASSVITSYNEQFF. The CDR3 DNA reads as TGTGCCAGCAGCGTAATAACCTCCTACAATGAGCAGTTCTTC.

The chain couples TRBV5-5 to TRBJ1-1; 7 bases agree with TRBD1. This CDR3 has 14 residues. V was pared by 4 bases and J by 5 bases, with 8 bases of the junction left unmatched. Germline assignment: CDR1 SGHKS and CDR2 YYEKEE (reference sequence). Here the CDR3 reads CASSPTGFETEAFF. The CDR3 DNA is TGTGCCAGCAGCCCGACAGGGTTTGAGACTGAAGCTTTCTTT.

CDR3 protein: CASSPPLLSGNTIYF. CDR3 coding DNA: TGTGCCAGCTCACCACCCTTACTCTCTGGAAACACCATATATTTT. The chain is built from TRBV18 and TRBJ1-3, with D hard to call. V dropped 0 bases and J dropped 0 bases, with 6 bases sitting between them. In germline, CDR1 is KGHSH, CDR2 LQKENI. The CDR3 sequence is 15 residues long.

The genes are TRBV4-3 and TRBJ2-7, with 7 bases aligning to TRBD1. The CDR3 has 15 amino acids. CDR1 is LGHNA, CDR2 YSLEER, per germline. V shed 3 bases and J 0 bases; nucleotides not matched to a gene: 5. The DNA for the CDR3 is TGCGCCAGCAGCCACTACAGGGGTTACTCCTACGAGCAGTACTTC. Translating gives CASSHYRGYSYEQYF.

This clone showed up just a few times. This chain links TRBV4-3 with TRBJ2-7; D is tentatively TRBD1 or TRBD2 (5 bases each). CDR1 and CDR2 from the germline V gene are LGHNA and YSLEER. Trimming pared 3 bases from V and 0 bases from J, leaving 24 bases between. The CDR3 spans 19 residues. The CDR3 protein is CASSQGIVTLAGSSYEQYF. The CDR3 nucleotides read TGCGCCAGCAGCCAGGGGATCGTGACTCTAGCAGGGAGCTCCTACGAGCAGTACTTC.

The chain joins TRBV7-6 to TRBJ1-4, with 11 bases identical to TRBD1. CDR3 length: 17 residues. CDR1 and CDR2 from the germline V gene are SGHVS and FNYEAQ. Germline trimming cut 5 bases from V and 0 bases from J; bases unmatched to any gene: 5. CDR3 residues: CASSPGTGGATNEKLFF. The CDR3 DNA follows: TGTGCCAGCAGCCCCGGGACAGGGGGAGCAACTAATGAAAAACTGTTTTTT.

The rearrangement joins TRBV7-2 to TRBJ2-7, with TRBD2 as a possible D gene (6 bases). Germline-derived CDR1 and CDR2 are SGHTA and FQGNSA. The CDR3 runs 14 residues. V dropped 2 bases and J dropped 2 bases, with 10 bases sitting between them. CDR3 in amino acids: CASSLSGSPYEQYF. The CDR3, as DNA: TGTGCCAGCAGCTTAAGCGGGTCTCCCTACGAGCAGTACTTC. The whole variable domain, remainder taken from reference TRBV7-2 and TRBJ2-7, is GAGVSQSPSNKVTEKGKDVELRCDPISGHTALYWYRQSLGQGLEFLIYFQGNSAPDKSGLPSDRFSAERTGGSVSTLTIQRTQQEDSAVYLCASSLSGSPYEQYFGPGTRLTVT.

The chain couples TRBV10-3 to TRBJ1-1; tentative D call: TRBD1 (6 bases). CDR1 ENHRY and CDR2 SYGVKD come from the germline V gene. The V gene lost 10 bases and the J gene lost 0 bases, with 9 bases spanning the gap. The CDR3 consists of 12 residues. This CDR3 is CATRGMNTEAFF. The CDR3 coding sequence is TGTGCCACCAGGGGCATGAACACTGAAGCTTTCTTT.

The rearrangement links TRBV11-2 to TRBJ1-1; no clear D. There are 13 residues in the CDR3. The V and J ends lost 5 bases and 11 bases respectively, with 18 bases between them. CDR1 is SGHAT, CDR2 FQNNGV, per germline. CDR3 in amino acids: CASSLARLSGAFF. The CDR3, as DNA: TGTGCCAGCAGCCTAGCGAGGCTCTCTGGGGCTTTCTTT.

This rearrangement joins TRBV27 to TRBJ1-6; D is ambiguous. Trimming cost V 3 bases and J 11 bases, with 8 bases left between them. This CDR3 has 12 residues. Germline loops: CDR1 MNHEY, CDR2 SMNVEV (reference sequence). As DNA, the CDR3 is TGTGCCAGCAGTTTGCCTATGGCACCCCTCCACTTT. Translated, it gives CASSLPMAPLHF.

CDR3 DNA sequence: TGTGCCAGTAGTGAGGACAGGGGGCCTTTCACTGAAGCTTTCTTT. As protein: CASSEDRGPFTEAFF. The chain couples TRBV19 to TRBJ1-1, with 11 bases aligning to TRBD1. Germline CDR1 is LNHDA and CDR2 is SQIVND (reference sequence). V shed 5 bases, J shed 4 bases, and the junction held 6 bases outside the gene matches. The CDR3 covers 15 residues.